This TCR beta chain was found in a study of CD8+ T cells in alopecia areata. Stated treatment: oral pan-JAK inhibitor, 5-10 mg twice daily. Regarding this clone: The antigen is unknown.

Trimming cost V 1 base and J 2 bases, with 21 bases left between them. This CDR3 has 17 amino acids. CDR1 and CDR2 from the germline V gene are GTSNPN and SVGIG (reference sequence). Whole-study findings and limits: Scalp samples also contribute reads from the resident alphabeta T cells found in normal skin. TCRs were shared less clearly across patients than in mice, possibly for HLA-related reasons.

Sequencing templates came from extracted RNA that was reverse transcribed into cDNA. Assay used: immunoSEQ multiplex PCR; TCRdb lists only in-frame clones, some missing. Of about 250,000 clones listed, about 60% are singletons. The chain couples TRBV30 to TRBJ2-7; D ambiguous. The sequencing here drew on CD4+ T cells sorted from blood, taken around week 54, from a patient treated with tofacitinib. The TCR originated in a human donor with alopecia areata. CDR3 in amino acids: CAWSEQGGRYTPYEQYF. DNA of the CDR3: TGTGCCTGGAGTGAGCAAGGTGGGCGGTATACCCCCTACGAGCAGTACTTC.